Listed below are T cell receptor beta chains from one sample, sequenced in a study of T cells in Graves' hyperthyroidism and ophthalmopathy. TCRdb analysed the multiplex PCR reads with MiXCR anew, one entry per CDR3 protein. This sample yields some 760,000 distinct CDR3 sequences, of which 11% to 15% are seen a single time; about 9.4% belongs to the top ten. The sample was blood. These TCRs come from a woman aged 18-35 years with Graves' hyperthyroidism. CDR3s include the opening cysteine and the closing phenylalanine or tryptophan. A D gene is named only where the DNA matches it firmly. Clone size appears in some rows only: once, few, many, or a class for an expanded clone.

V gene,J gene,clone size,D gene,CDR3 DNA,CDR3 protein
TRBV6-2/TRBV6-3,TRBJ2-5,many,NA,TGTGCCAGCAGTTTCCAGGGGACTTCCCAAGAGACCCAGTACTTC,CASSFQGTSQETQYF
TRBV7-9,TRBJ1-3,NA,TRBD1,TGTGCCAGCAGCTCTGGGACAGCGACCTCTGGAAACACCATATATTTT,CASSSGTATSGNTIYF
TRBV13,TRBJ2-7,NA,TRBD2,TGTGCCAGCAGTTTAGCGGGAGGGCCTTTCTACGAGCAGTACTTC,CASSLAGGPFYEQYF
TRBV5-6,TRBJ2-1,many,NA,TGTGCCAGCAGCTTGTCACAGTACAATGAGCAGTTCTTC,CASSLSQYNEQFF
TRBV14,TRBJ2-7,NA,TRBD2,TGTGCCAGCAGCGCCAATGGCGGGAGTACCTACGAGCAGTACTTC,CASSANGGSTYEQYF
TRBV7-9,TRBJ1-1,NA,NA,TGTGCCAGCAGCTTGCAGGGTTTCACTGAAGCTTTCTTT,CASSLQGFTEAFF
TRBV6-5,TRBJ2-1,many,NA,TGTGCCAGCAGTTACGCCACTACCCTGAACAATGAGCAGTTCTTC,CASSYATTLNNEQFF
TRBV6-2/TRBV6-3,TRBJ2-7,many,NA,TGTGCCAGCAGTTACTCATTGGCAGGGAATGTCCACGAGCAGTACTTC,CASSYSLAGNVHEQYF
TRBV27,TRBJ2-5,many,NA,TGTGCCAGCAGGACACAGGGAACGGTTTTGGCCCAGTACTTC,CASRTQGTVLAQYF
TRBV12-3/TRBV12-4,TRBJ1-3,few,TRBD1,TGTGCCAGCAGTTCCACACTCCCACAGGGGAGGTCTGGAAACACCATATATTTT,CASSSTLPQGRSGNTIYF
TRBV27,TRBJ2-1,many,NA,TGTGCCAGCAGCCGTCCCTCGGGTGAGCAGTTCTTC,CASSRPSGEQFF
TRBV4-1,TRBJ2-7,many,TRBD2,TGCGCCAGCAGCCAAGTGGGGACTAGCGGGAGGGTTTCTGAGGAGCAGTACTTC,CASSQVGTSGRVSEEQYF
TRBV18,TRBJ1-1,many,NA,TGTGCCAGCTCACGAGGGAGAGACACTGAAGCTTTCTTT,CASSRGRDTEAFF
TRBV19,TRBJ1-1,once,NA,TGTGCCAGTAGCGACCTCTACCCCGCGGGGATGAACACTGAAGCTTTCTTT,CASSDLYPAGMNTEAFF
TRBV7-7,TRBJ2-5,few,TRBD2,TGTGCTAGCAGCTTACGCCCGGGAGGGCCGGGGACCCAGTACTTC,CASSLRPGGPGTQYF
TRBV12-3/TRBV12-4,TRBJ2-5,NA,NA,TGTGCCAGCAGCGCCCCGGACAGCTCCCAAGAGACCCAGTACTTC,CASSAPDSSQETQYF
TRBV7-9,TRBJ2-2,NA,TRBD2,TGTGCCAGCAGCTACCGGGGGGCCGGGGAGCTGTTTTTT,CASSYRGAGELFF